Below, one T cell receptor (beta chain) is given with its context. Its cognate antigen is unknown. This table comes from immunoSEQ multiplex PCR, and its TCRdb copy is limited to in-frame clones, with some not included. The sample records 25,000 to 35,000 clones, roughly 90% being singletons. The sample originates from a study of OX40 agonist ivuxolimab in advanced cancers. Study background: A mean age of approximately 64 years, range about 20 to 79, was recorded, and over 65% were male. Two patients with cutaneous melanoma and one with hepatocellular carcinoma, three in total, showed partial responses.

Study observations and caveats: Relative to CD4+ cells, CD8+ T cells on average had more expanded clones.

Germline V gene data show CDR1 as SEHNR and CDR2 as FQNEAQ (reference sequence). The CDR3 covers 14 residues. V was pared by 5 bases and J by 7 bases, with 15 bases between. Specimen: CD4+ or CD8+ T cells sorted from blood, collected in a trial of the OX40 agonist ivuxolimab. This clonotype originated in an adult with an advanced solid tumor such as melanoma, head and neck, liver or kidney cancer. The chain has TRBV7-9 and TRBJ2-1; D is ambiguous. The CDR3 reads CASSPRLGMNEQFF. Here the CDR3 DNA reads TGTGCCAGCAGCCCCCGTCTCGGAATGAATGAGCAGTTCTTC. Combining the CDR3 with reference TRBV7-9 and TRBJ2-1 gives the whole variable domain DTGVSQNPRHKITKRGQNVTFRCDPISEHNRLYWYRQTLGQGPEFLTYFQNEAQLEKSRLLSDRFSAERPKGSFSTLEIQRTEQGDSAMYLCASSPRLGMNEQFFGPGTRLTVL.